Below are 4 T cell receptor beta chains sequenced from a single sample in a study of T cells in localized non-small cell lung cancer. TCRdb keeps only in-frame clones here, not all; method: immunoSEQ multiplex PCR. This table has 25,000 to 30,000 clones, approximately 90% appearing once. Sequencing used peripheral blood, obtained before any cancer treatment. These receptors all stem from a woman aged 18 to 50 with stage I lung adenocarcinoma.

The chain links TRBV7-3 to TRBJ2-1; 9 nucleotides align to TRBD2. With V trimmed by 6 bases and J by 6 bases, 6 bases remained unmatched. The CDR3 runs to 14 residues. Germline lookup yields CDR1 SGHTA and CDR2 FQGTGA. The CDR3 nucleotides are TGTGCCAGCAGTTTAGCGGGAGAGGGCAATGAGCAGTTCTTC. It encodes CASSLAGEGNEQFF. The whole variable domain, remainder taken from reference TRBV7-3 and TRBJ2-1, is GAGVSQTPSNKVTEKGKYVELRCDPISGHTALYWYRQSLGQGPEFLIYFQGTGAADDSGLPNDRFFAVRPEGSVSTLKIQRTERGDSAVYLCASSLAGEGNEQFFGPGTRLTVL.

The DNA for the CDR3 is TGTGCCAGCAGGGGCTGGTTGTCGGGGGGAATTAATGAGCAGTTCTTC. Its translation is CASRGWLSGGINEQFF. The V and J genes are TRBV27 and TRBJ2-1, with 7 bases identical to TRBD2. From germline, CDR1 is MNHEY and CDR2 SMNVEV (reference sequence). This CDR3 is built from 16 residues. Unmatched junction bases numbered 15, after V lost 6 bases and J lost 7 bases.

The chain has TRBV6-5 and TRBJ1-2, with D unresolved. Germline V gives CDR1 MNHEY, CDR2 SVGAGI. CDR3 length: 10 residues. V lost 5 bases and J 5 bases, leaving 3 bases between the germline ends. The CDR3 loop reads CASSAYGYTF. The CDR3 region has the DNA TGTGCCAGCAGTGCTTATGGCTACACCTTC.

The genes are TRBV25-1 and TRBJ1-1, with D maybe TRBD1 (5 bases). The germline CDR1 and CDR2 sequences are MGHDK and SYGVNS. CDR3 length: 13 amino acids. The V end was cut by 3 bases, the J end by 1 base, with 6 bases between. The CDR3 nucleotides read TGTGCCAGCAGTGACGACAGGAACACTGAAGCTTTCTTT. Its translation is CASSDDRNTEAFF. The entire variable domain, with the rest obtained from reference TRBV25-1 and TRBJ1-1, is as follows: EADIYQTPRYLVIGTGKKITLECSQTMGHDKMYWYQQDPGMELHLIHYSYGVNSTEKGDLSSESTVSRIRTEHFPLTLESARPSHTSQYLCASSDDRNTEAFFGQGTRLTVV.